This TCR beta chain is drawn from a study of vaccination and CD4 T cells after COVID-19. Study-wide background: Convalescent cases consisted of six males and four females, of whom two were Hispanic. Each of the control cultures got a CEFX pool, an HIV-1 Nef pool, or no peptide. Drawing of post-COVID samples took place a median around 100 days after diagnosis (range 35 to 161).

Treatment specified: roughly 11-day PBMC culture with coronavirus spike peptide pools or control peptides (ViraFEST assay). These CD4+ T cells came from an unexposed donor, sampled before the COVID-19 pandemic (2011-2018). Contingent on cell availability, unexposed-donor CD4+ T cells were interrogated with SARS-CoV-2 S/N and four cold-coronavirus spikes. Sequencing of DNA taken from cultured CD4+ T cells relied on the Oncomine TCR Beta short-read assay. Someone extracted genomic DNA from cultured CD4+ T cells. In TCRdb, the PCR reads were re-called with MiXCR into one record per CDR3 protein. The data hold 7,500 to 10,000 distinct CDR3 sequences, with nearly 35% observed a single time. V lost 6 bases, J lost 4 bases, and 10 bases lay in between. The CDR3 is 13 amino acids. The V gene's germline CDR1 is MNHEY and CDR2 SMNVEV (reference sequence). Details on this clonotype: Its target is unknown.

This TCR derives from a human donor in good health. The rearrangement uses TRBV27 and TRBJ2-1; D not certain. Input material: CD4+ T cells from blood, cultured in vitro. The CDR3: CASSRSPYNEQFF. CDR3 coding DNA: TGTGCCAGCAGCCGGTCTCCTTACAATGAGCAGTTCTTC.